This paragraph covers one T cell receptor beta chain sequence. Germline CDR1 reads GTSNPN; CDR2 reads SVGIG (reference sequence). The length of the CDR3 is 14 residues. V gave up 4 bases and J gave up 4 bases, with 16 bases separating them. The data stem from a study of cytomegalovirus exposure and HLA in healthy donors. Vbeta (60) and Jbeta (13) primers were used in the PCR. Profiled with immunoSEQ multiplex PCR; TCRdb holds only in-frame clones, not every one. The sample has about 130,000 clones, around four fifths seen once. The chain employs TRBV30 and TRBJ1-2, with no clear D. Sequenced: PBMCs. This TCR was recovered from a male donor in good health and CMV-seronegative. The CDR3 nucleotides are TGTGCCTGGACCCCCAAGCGGACCGTCTATGGCTACACCTTC. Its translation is CAWTPKRTVYGYTF.